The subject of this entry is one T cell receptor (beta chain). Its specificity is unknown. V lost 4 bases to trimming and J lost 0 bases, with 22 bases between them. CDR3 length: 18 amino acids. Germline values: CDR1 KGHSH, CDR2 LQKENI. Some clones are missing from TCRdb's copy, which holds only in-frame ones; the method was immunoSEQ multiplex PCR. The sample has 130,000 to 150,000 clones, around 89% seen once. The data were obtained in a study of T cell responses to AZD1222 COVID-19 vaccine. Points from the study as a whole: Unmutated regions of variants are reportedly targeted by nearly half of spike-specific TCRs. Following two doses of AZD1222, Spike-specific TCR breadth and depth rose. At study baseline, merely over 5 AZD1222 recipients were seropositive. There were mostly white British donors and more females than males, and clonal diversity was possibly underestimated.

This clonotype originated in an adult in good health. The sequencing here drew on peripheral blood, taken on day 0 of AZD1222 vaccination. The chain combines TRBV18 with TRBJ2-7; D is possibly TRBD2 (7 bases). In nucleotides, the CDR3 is TGTGCCAGCTCACGCATTCTGGGGGGGGCAACGAACTCCTACGAGCAGTACTTC. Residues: CASSRILGGATNSYEQYF.